This entry lists 23 T cell receptor beta chains sequenced from one sample in a study of cytomegalovirus exposure and HLA in healthy donors. PCR was performed using 60 Vbeta and 13 Jbeta primers. Sequencing used immunoSEQ multiplex PCR; TCRdb keeps in-frame clones, though not all of them. The profile shows roughly 110,000 clones, around 76% of them singletons. The sample taken for sequencing was PBMCs. These receptors came from a woman aged 50 to 65 in good health and CMV-seropositive.

This rearrangement joins TRBV6-6 to TRBJ1-5; D is unresolved. Germline V gene sequence: CDR1 MNHNY, CDR2 SVGAGI (reference sequence). The CDR3 consists of 14 residues. The V end was cut by 7 bases, the J end by 2 bases, with 12 bases between. CDR3 residues: CASIPTLGNQPQHF. CDR3 DNA sequence: TGTGCCAGCATTCCCACATTGGGCAATCAGCCCCAGCATTTT.

This clone has only one observation. The gene calls are TRBV27 and TRBJ1-4; the D is unclear. Looked up from germline, CDR1 is MNHEY and CDR2 is SMNVEV (reference sequence). The CDR3 covers 14 residues. Trimming removed 6 bases at V and 0 bases at J, with 8 bases between. The CDR3 here is CASSGGATNEKLFF. The CDR3, as DNA: TGTGCCAGCAGCGGAGGTGCAACTAATGAAAAACTGTTTTTT.

The chain employs TRBV27 and TRBJ1-1; the D is unclear. The CDR3 contains 14 residues. The V gene's germline CDR1 is MNHEY and CDR2 SMNVEV (reference sequence). The ends were cut back, 3 bases at V and 2 bases at J, with 10 bases in the middle. CDR3 sequence: CASSLRETNTEAFF. The CDR3 DNA sequence: TGTGCCAGCAGTTTGCGGGAAACTAACACTGAAGCTTTCTTT.

This clone showed up just a few times. A much larger clone lies a single base off, so this may be a read error. The genes are TRBV6-1 and TRBJ1-2; no clear D. Germline values: CDR1 MNHNS, CDR2 SASEGT. Trimming took off 3 bases at V and 8 bases at J, with 19 bases between the two ends. The CDR3 length is 15 residues. The CDR3 DNA sequence: TGTGCCAGCAGTGAGTCTGCGGGTTACAACCGGGGCTACACCTTC. Protein sequence: CASSESAGYNRGYTF.

The CDR3 DNA reads TGCGCCAGCAAACAGGGGGCCCCCATGAACACTGAAGCTTTCTTT. It specifies CASKQGAPMNTEAFF. The chain carries TRBV5-1 and TRBJ1-1, with 9 bases aligning to TRBD1. There are 15 residues in the CDR3. After removal of 6 bases from V and 0 bases from J, the junction contained 6 bases not matched to a gene. CDR1 SGHRS and CDR2 YFSETQ come from the germline V gene.

DNA for the CDR3: TGTGCCAGCAGTTACCCGTCGACAGGGGAAAAACTGTTTTTT. Translation gives CASSYPSTGEKLFF. The chain combines TRBV6-5 with TRBJ1-4; TRBD1 matches 7 bases. J was trimmed by 8 bases and V by 2 bases; bases with no gene match: 5. Germline CDR1 and CDR2: MNHEY and SVGAGI. The CDR3 length is 14 residues.

The V and J genes are TRBV28 and TRBJ2-2; TRBD2 aligns across 8 bases. The junction had 15 bases not matched to a gene; V was cut back by 7 bases and J by 5 bases. CDR3 size: 17 residues. Germline values: CDR1 MDHEN, CDR2 SYDVKM. CDR3 region: CASNLIISPGGTGELFF. The CDR3 nucleotides are TGTGCCAGCAACCTCATAATTTCCCCGGGAGGGACCGGGGAGCTGTTTTTT.

This clone was recorded once. V usage is TRBV7-2 and J usage is TRBJ1-6; D perhaps matches TRBD1 (6 bases). The CDR3 has 16 residues. V was shortened by 5 bases and J by 0 bases, with 11 bases between the two germline ends. Germline-derived CDR1 and CDR2 are SGHTA and FQGNSA. The CDR3 spells CASSGRGASYNSPLHF. CDR3 sequence (DNA): TGTGCCAGCAGCGGCCGGGGGGCCTCCTATAATTCACCCCTCCACTTT.

The rearrangement uses TRBV7-9 and TRBJ1-1; no definite D call. Germline V lookup: CDR1 SEHNR, CDR2 FQNEAQ (reference sequence). Trimming removed 7 bases at V and 2 bases at J, with 14 bases between. This CDR3 has 14 residues. CDR3 DNA sequence: TGTGCCAGCAAACCTTTGAGGGAAAACACTGAAGCTTTCTTT. As protein: CASKPLRENTEAFF.

The rearrangement links TRBV9 to TRBJ1-3; TRBD1 agrees at 9 bases. The V gene end was trimmed by 0 bases and the J gene end by 0 bases; junction bases not matched to a gene: 4. The CDR3 totals 17 residues. Germline lookup yields CDR1 SGDLS and CDR2 YYNGEE. Here the CDR3 reads CASSVAGTGISGNTIYF. The CDR3 DNA reads TGTGCCAGCAGCGTAGCCGGGACAGGGATCTCTGGAAACACCATATATTTT.

This rearrangement joins TRBV19 to TRBJ2-7; possible D gene TRBD2, 6 bases. The V end lost 2 bases, the J end lost 0 bases, and 17 bases lay between the germline ends. From germline, CDR1 is LNHDA and CDR2 SQIVND (reference sequence). The CDR3 covers 17 residues. The DNA of the CDR3 is TGTGCCAGTAGTATAAGCCGAAGCGGGCCGAGCTCCTACGAGCAGTACTTC. Protein: CASSISRSGPSSYEQYF.

The gene calls are TRBV5-1 and TRBJ2-2; maybe TRBD1 (5 bases). CDR1 is SGHRS and CDR2 is YFSETQ in the germline V gene. Deletions cut 2 bases from V and 3 bases from J, with 14 bases between. This CDR3 has 16 residues. The CDR3 DNA follows: TGCGCCAGCAGCTTCGCCCGGCAGGGTTACACCGGGGAGCTGTTTTTT. Translation: CASSFARQGYTGELFF. Full variable domain (remainder filled in from reference TRBV5-1 and TRBJ2-2): KAGVTQTPRYLIKTRGQQVTLSCSPISGHRSVSWYQQTPGQGLQFLFEYFSETQRNKGNFPGRFSGRQFSNSRSEMNVSTLELGDSALYLCASSFARQGYTGELFFGEGSRLTVL.

This chain links TRBV7-2 with TRBJ1-3; D ambiguous. The CDR3 length is 15 residues. V was pared by 3 bases and J by 0 bases, with 9 bases between. Germline CDR1 is SGHTA and CDR2 is FQGNSA. This CDR3 is CASSLPVISGNTIYF. CDR3 nucleotide sequence: TGTGCCAGCAGCTTGCCGGTAATCTCTGGAAACACCATATATTTT. Full variable domain (missing parts from reference TRBV7-2 and TRBJ1-3): GAGVSQSPSNKVTEKGKDVELRCDPISGHTALYWYRQSLGQGLEFLIYFQGNSAPDKSGLPSDRFSAERTGGSVSTLTIQRTQQEDSAVYLCASSLPVISGNTIYFGEGSWLTVV.

With respect to this clone: The junction departs from the called germline gene at one end, perhaps through a read error. The rearrangement links TRBV7-9 to TRBJ1-2, with a possible D match to TRBD1 (6 bases). This CDR3 comprises 12 residues. Per the germline V gene, CDR1 is SEHNR and CDR2 is FQNEAQ (reference sequence). CDR3 region: CSSSLWTEGYTF. The CDR3 nucleotides are TGTTCCAGCAGCCTATGGACAGAAGGCTACACCTTC.

Remarks on this clone: A junction end diverges from the germline sequence, so it may reflect a read error. This chain links TRBV7-7 with TRBJ2-2, with TRBD1 matching 9 bases. The CDR3 loop spans 17 amino acids. Germline V gene data show CDR1 as SSHAT and CDR2 as FNYEAQ (reference sequence). The CDR3 DNA reads as TGTGCTAGCAGCTTGTATTGGACAGGGGAGGAAACCGGGGAGCTGTTTTTT. This codes for CASSLYWTGEETGELFF. The variable domain in full, with the rest retrieved from reference TRBV7-7 and TRBJ2-2, is GAGVSQSPRYKVTKRGQDVTLRCDPISSHATLYWYQQALGQGPEFLTYFNYEAQPDKSGLPSDRFSAERPEGSISTLTIQRTEQRDSAMYRCASSLYWTGEETGELFFGEGSRLTVL.

The chain employs TRBV10-3 and TRBJ2-2; D might be TRBD2 (6 bases). The germline gives CDR1 ENHRY, CDR2 SYGVKD. CDR3 length: 15 amino acids. The V and J ends lost 4 bases and 4 bases respectively, with 13 bases between them. CDR3 coding DNA: TGTGCCATCAGTGTTTTGCCGGGAGTCACCGGGGAGCTGTTTTTT. Amino acid sequence: CAISVLPGVTGELFF.

The chain recombines TRBV7-9 with TRBJ1-1; tentatively, D is TRBD1 (6 bases). The CDR3 length is 15 residues. The ends were cut back, 2 bases at V and 1 base at J, with 11 bases in the middle. From germline, CDR1 is SEHNR and CDR2 FQNEAQ (reference sequence). This CDR3 reads CASSLPTTGNTEAFF. The CDR3 DNA reads TGTGCCAGCAGCTTACCAACGACAGGGAACACTGAAGCTTTCTTT.

This clone was seen a single time. Different DNA sequences within this sample yield the same CDR3. The genes are TRBV5-1 and TRBJ1-6, with D uncertain. CDR1 and CDR2 (germline): SGHRS, YFSETQ. The CDR3 sequence is 13 residues long. Trimming took off 0 bases at V and 5 bases at J, with 3 bases between the two ends. CDR3 in amino acids: CASSLGNNSPLHF. The CDR3 bases are TGCGCCAGCAGCTTGGGTAATAATTCACCCCTCCACTTT.

The DNA for the CDR3 is TGCAGCGTCGAACGGGGTTTCGAGCAGTACTTC. This gives the protein CSVERGFEQYF. The chain is built from TRBV29-1 and TRBJ2-7, with D tentatively TRBD2 (5 bases). V lost 6 bases, J lost 6 bases, and 12 bases lay in between. CDR1 and CDR2 (germline): SQVTM, ANQGSEA. CDR3 length: 11 amino acids.

V is TRBV6-6 and J is TRBJ2-7; 7 bases are shared with TRBD1. CDR3 length: 14 amino acids. The V segment lost 5 bases and the J segment 1 base; nucleotides outside the gene matches: 5. From germline, CDR1 is MNHNY and CDR2 SVGAGI (reference sequence). This CDR3 reads CASSTRQGSYEQYF. As DNA, the CDR3 is TGTGCCAGCAGTACCAGACAGGGTTCCTACGAGCAGTACTTC.

This clone is a singleton in its sample. The chain employs TRBV18 and TRBJ1-1; D uncertain. Trimming removed 2 bases from V and 8 bases from J, with 12 bases in between. There are 13 residues in the CDR3. From germline, CDR1 is KGHSH and CDR2 LQKENI. The CDR3 region is CASSPFLGEEAFF. CDR3 in DNA: TGTGCCAGCTCACCATTCCTAGGAGAGGAAGCTTTCTTT.

The chain recombines TRBV28 with TRBJ1-4; D remains unclear. Trimming left V 2 bases short and J 10 bases short, with 11 bases between. The CDR3 totals 13 residues. Germline V gives CDR1 MDHEN, CDR2 SYDVKM. As DNA, the CDR3 is TGTGCCAGCAGTTTAAATATCCGGGGAAAACTGTTTTTT. Its protein is CASSLNIRGKLFF.

In its sample, this clone ranks as medium-sized. The chain links TRBV19 to TRBJ2-7; weak D call: TRBD1 (5 bases). This CDR3 is built from 17 residues. Germline lookup yields CDR1 LNHDA and CDR2 SQIVND (reference sequence). V lost 5 bases, J lost 4 bases, and 24 bases lay in between. CDR3 nucleotides: TGTGCCAGTAGTTTCGGGTGGACATCGATTAGTGTTTACGAGCAGTACTTC. Encoded protein: CASSFGWTSISVYEQYF.